Presented here are 9 T cell receptor beta chains from one specimen sequenced in a study of graft-versus-host responses after intestinal transplantation. Using immunoSEQ multiplex PCR, the repertoire was profiled, and TCRdb retains in-frame clones only, with some absent. The sample includes about 97,000 clones, roughly 90% seen only once; the top ten take 15% to 20%. Sequencing was performed on PBMCs, taken roughly 450 days after intestinal transplant. The receptors were sampled from a human patient who received an intestinal transplant, so some T cells may come from the graft donor.

The CDR3 protein is CASSEGSWRGTDTQYF. The CDR3, as DNA: TGTGCCAGCAGCGAGGGGTCTTGGCGCGGCACAGATACGCAGTATTTT. The chain carries TRBV9 and TRBJ2-3; perhaps TRBD1 as D (5 bases). V lost 3 bases, J lost 1 base, and 15 bases lay in between. Germline CDR1 reads SGDLS; CDR2 reads YYNGEE. The CDR3 runs 16 residues.

The V gene is TRBV21-1, the J gene TRBJ2-3. TRBV21-1 represents a pseudogene. The CDR3 runs 11 residues. CDR3 sequence: CASSPPDTQYF. The CDR3 DNA sequence: TGTGCCAGCAGCCCCCCAGATACGCAGTATTTT.

The chain uses TRBV5-1 and TRBJ1-4, with D perhaps matching TRBD1 (6 bases). The V gene's germline CDR1 is SGHRS and CDR2 YFSETQ. V lost 7 bases and J lost 0, with 22 bases in between. This CDR3 spans 18 amino acids. The CDR3 region has the DNA TGCGCCAGCTCCCCGGGGGCCGAGACTTTTACAACTAATGAAAAACTGTTTTTT. It translates to CASSPGAETFTTNEKLFF.

The chain couples TRBV27 to TRBJ2-2, with unresolved D. This CDR3 spans 14 amino acids. Germline V gene data show CDR1 as MNHEY and CDR2 as SMNVEV (reference sequence). V was cut by 0 bases and J by 5 bases, with 7 bases left in between. The CDR3 region is CASSLSTGTGELFF. For the CDR3, the DNA is TGTGCCAGCAGTTTATCGACTGGGACCGGGGAGCTGTTTTTT.

This clone came up once. V and J are TRBV9 and TRBJ2-7, with TRBD2 matching 7 bases. The CDR3 totals 13 residues. J lost 6 bases, V lost 4 bases, and 7 bases had no gene match. Germline values: CDR1 SGDLS, CDR2 YYNGEE. CDR3: CASSSRGEVEQYF. DNA of the CDR3: TGTGCCAGCAGCTCCCGGGGGGAGGTCGAGCAGTACTTC.

V usage is TRBV13 and J usage is TRBJ2-5, with a weak D call TRBD2 (7 bases). The V end lost 0 bases, the J end lost 5 bases, and 13 bases lay between the germline ends. This CDR3 is 15 amino acids long. The V gene's germline CDR1 is PRHDT and CDR2 FYEKMQ (reference sequence). CDR3 nucleotides: TGTGCCAGCAGCTTAGGGTCGGGGGGCGGTGAGACCCAGTACTTC. Translated: CASSLGSGGGETQYF. The variable domain in full, with the rest retrieved from reference TRBV13 and TRBJ2-5, is AAGVIQSPRHLIKEKRETATLKCYPIPRHDTVYWYQQGPGQDPQFLISFYEKMQSDKGSIPDRFSAQQFSDYHSELNMSSLELGDSALYFCASSLGSGGGETQYFGPGTRLLVL.

This clone was picked up one time. The chain employs TRBV4-1 and TRBJ2-6; D remains ambiguous. The CDR3 runs to 14 residues. Germline V gene lookup returns CDR1 MGHRA and CDR2 YSYEKL. V lost 5 bases and J lost 2, with 7 bases in between. CDR3 DNA sequence: TGCGCCAGCAGCGGAACCCCTGGGGCCAACGTCCTGACTTTC. Translation: CASSGTPGANVLTF.

The gene calls are TRBV19 and TRBJ1-3; D is perhaps TRBD1 (5 bases). The CDR3 is made up of 15 amino acids. Germline V lookup: CDR1 LNHDA, CDR2 SQIVND (reference sequence). Trimming took off 1 base at V and 2 bases at J, with 9 bases between the two ends. CDR3 amino acids: CASSIGQGAGNTIYF. The CDR3 region has the DNA TGTGCCAGTAGTATAGGGCAGGGCGCTGGAAACACCATATATTTT.

This clone is medium-sized within its sample. V gene TRBV23-1 combines with J gene TRBJ2-7, with 11 nucleotides matching TRBD1. TRBV23-1 falls under the ORF class, with uncertain function. The V segment lost 9 bases and the J segment 3 bases; nucleotides outside the gene matches: 1. The CDR3 spans 12 residues. The CDR3 is CARDRGRYEQYF. DNA for the CDR3: TGCGCCAGGGACAGGGGGCGCTACGAGCAGTACTTC.